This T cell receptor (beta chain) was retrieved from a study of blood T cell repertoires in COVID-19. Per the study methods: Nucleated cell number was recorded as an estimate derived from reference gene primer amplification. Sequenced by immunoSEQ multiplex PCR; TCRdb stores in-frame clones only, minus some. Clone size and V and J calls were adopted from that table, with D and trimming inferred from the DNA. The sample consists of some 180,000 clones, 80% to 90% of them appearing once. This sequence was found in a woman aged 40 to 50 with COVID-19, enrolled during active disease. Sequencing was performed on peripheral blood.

CDR3 in amino acids: CASSRNRETYEQYF. The DNA for the CDR3 is TGTGCCAGCAGCCGAAACAGGGAAACCTACGAGCAGTACTTC. This chain joins TRBV28 and TRBJ2-7, with D possibly TRBD1 on 6 matching bases. CDR3 size: 14 residues. The germline gives CDR1 MDHEN, CDR2 SYDVKM. V was pared by 6 bases and J by 2 bases, with 14 bases between.